This TCR beta chain was retrieved from a study of blood T cell repertoires in COVID-19. Study-level information: Both acute and convalescent COVID-19 samples were obtained from the United States, Italy and Spain. Sources were T cells, B-cell-depleted T cells, or PBMCs; the material itself was cDNA or gDNA.

Cohort placement rested on clinical history that participants reported themselves. Resolution of symptoms, clearance, or two negative PCRs was present in recovered Cohort 3 donors. Germline CDR1 and CDR2: LGHDT and YNNKEL (reference sequence). The V end lost 0 bases, the J end lost 3 bases, and 12 bases lay between the germline ends. CDR3 length equals 16 residues. Produced via immunoSEQ multiplex PCR; TCRdb's table is partial and in-frame only. The data contain about 150,000 clones, 84% of them singletons. This sequence was found in a woman aged 45-60 years who had recovered from COVID-19. The specimen sequenced was PBMCs or T cells enriched from blood (not recorded which). This chain connects TRBV3-1 (or the pseudogene TRBV3-2) to TRBJ1-3; D unclear. The chain's CDR3 is CASSQDTQVFGNTIYF. The DNA for the CDR3 is TGTGCCAGCAGCCAAGACACTCAGGTCTTTGGAAACACCATATATTTT.